This is a list of T cell receptor beta chains from one sample in a study of human T cells and chemical hapten exposure. Each CDR3 protein gets one entry after TCRdb re-called the 5' RACE reads with MiXCR. The sample contains roughly 81,000 distinct CDR3 sequences, about 7.7% of which appear only once. All receptors derive from a male donor in good health. The CDR3 runs from the conserved cysteine through the conserved F or W. Each record gives: D gene, V gene, J gene, clone size, CDR3 DNA, CDR3 protein. The D gene is left open where the match is weak. Size is stated for part of the rows, as once, few or many counts, or as a class when the clone is expanded.

NA	TRBV29-1	TRBJ2-7	few	TGCAGCGGGGGGGGGCCCGGTGTAGGCGAGCAGTACTTC	CSGGGPGVGEQYF
NA	TRBV12-3/TRBV12-4	TRBJ1-2	few	TGTGCCAGCAGTTTGGAAGGAATCCCTGGCTACACCTTC	CASSLEGIPGYTF
NA	TRBV3-1	TRBJ1-6	NA	TGTGCCAGCAGCCAAGTGGACGGGGGCAGCGTCCACTTT	CASSQVDGGSVHF
NA	TRBV6-5	TRBJ2-3	many	TGTGCCAGCAGTCAGGGTGGCATCAGAGGAGACCTCTTAGCGGATACGCAGTATTTT	CASSQGGIRGDLLADTQYF
TRBD1	TRBV25-1	TRBJ1-2	NA	TGTGCCAGCAGGCTGTCCACCGGGACAGGAGTCTATGGCTACACCTTC	CASRLSTGTGVYGYTF
TRBD2	TRBV6-5	TRBJ2-7	many	TGTGCCAGCAGTTCGCCAGCGGGAGGGCCGGATGAGCAGTACTTC	CASSSPAGGPDEQYF
NA	TRBV7-8	TRBJ2-7	few	TGTGCCAGCAGCTTAGGAGGCCAGGACGAGCAGTACTTC	CASSLGGQDEQYF
NA	TRBV6-5	TRBJ2-7	many	TGTGCCAGCAGTTACTCCACCGGAAAGTACTACGAGCAGTACTTC	CASSYSTGKYYEQYF
TRBD2	TRBV6-1	TRBJ2-4	many	TGTGCCAGCAATAGGACTAGCGGGGGCTGGATAGCCAAAAACATTCAGTACTTC	CASNRTSGGWIAKNIQYF
NA	TRBV10-3	TRBJ2-3	many	TGTGACTCCGATACCAGCGGCAGCACAGATACGCAGTATTTT	CDSDTSGSTDTQYF
NA	TRBV18	TRBJ1-3	few	TGTGCCAGCTCGGAATCGATGGGAAGTGGAAACACCATATATTTT	CASSESMGSGNTIYF
NA	TRBV5-6	TRBJ2-3	NA	TGTGCCAGCAGCTCCTCCGGCTATACGCAGTATTTT	CASSSSGYTQYF
TRBD1	TRBV30	TRBJ1-2	few	TGTGCCTGGAGGAGGACAGGGAACTACTATGGCTACACCTTC	CAWRRTGNYYGYTF
TRBD1	TRBV29-1	TRBJ2-1	many	TGCAGCGTCGGGACAGGGGTACACAATGAGCAGTTCTTC	CSVGTGVHNEQFF
TRBD2	TRBV29-1	TRBJ2-7	NA	TGCAGCGTTGAAGATCGGGGGGGTTACGAGCAGTACTTC	CSVEDRGGYEQYF
TRBD1	TRBV6-6	TRBJ1-1	many	TGTGCCAGCAGTTTCCCACAGGGGAATGAGGCTTTCTTT	CASSFPQGNEAFF
NA	TRBV4-1	TRBJ1-5	NA	TGCGCCAGCAGTAGGACAGTTTTGTATAGCAATCAGCCCCAGCATTTT	CASSRTVLYSNQPQHF
NA	TRBV6-2/TRBV6-3	TRBJ1-1	few	TGTGCCAGCAACTTTAAGGGCAGCATGAACACTGAAGCTTTCTTT	CASNFKGSMNTEAFF
NA	TRBV15	TRBJ1-4	many	TGTGCCACCAGCAGAGATCGGGGGGCAACTAATGAAAAACTGTTTTTT	CATSRDRGATNEKLFF
TRBD1	TRBV29-1	TRBJ2-6	few	TGCAGCGGGACAGGGAACTCTGGGGCCAACGTCCTGACTTTC	CSGTGNSGANVLTF
NA	TRBV27	TRBJ2-6	many	TGTGCCAGCAGGCCGGGGATCTCTGGGGCCAACGTCCTGACTTTC	CASRPGISGANVLTF
NA	TRBV29-1	TRBJ2-7	many	TGCAGCGTCAGGGACATCGGGTACGAGCAGTACTTC	CSVRDIGYEQYF
TRBD2	TRBV7-3	TRBJ2-5	NA	TGTGCCAGCAGCTCTAGCGGGGGGAGAGGAGAGACCCAGTACTTC	CASSSSGGRGETQYF
TRBD2	TRBV20-1	TRBJ2-3	few	TGCAGTGCTAGACCGCTTACGACTAGCGGGAGGGCAGATACGCAGTATTTT	CSARPLTTSGRADTQYF
NA	TRBV5-1	TRBJ2-2	few	TGCGCCAGCAGCTTTTCCGGGAGCGGCGGGGAGCTGTTTTTT	CASSFSGSGGELFF
TRBD2	TRBV25-1	TRBJ2-3	many	TGTGCCAGCCAGCGGGGGGGGGCAGATACGCAGTATTTT	CASQRGGADTQYF
TRBD1	TRBV12-5	TRBJ2-7	many	TGTGCTAGTGGAGACAGGGGGATCTACGAGCAGTACTTC	CASGDRGIYEQYF
TRBD2	TRBV10-3	TRBJ2-1	many	TGTGCCATCAGAGTTGGGGGGGCGGGAGGACACGATGAGCAGTTCTTC	CAIRVGGAGGHDEQFF
NA	TRBV6-2/TRBV6-3	TRBJ2-7	NA	TGTGCCAGCACAAAGGGGGAGCAGGGCCCCTACGAGCAGTACTTC	CASTKGEQGPYEQYF
NA	TRBV6-5	TRBJ2-3	NA	TGTGCCAGCAGTTTAGACTGGGATACGCAGTATTTT	CASSLDWDTQYF
NA	TRBV12-3/TRBV12-4	TRBJ2-1	many	TGTGCCAGCACCCTCGGAGCTTGGGGGACTCCCTACAATGAGCAGTTCTTC	CASTLGAWGTPYNEQFF
NA	TRBV20-1	TRBJ2-3	once	TGCAGTGCCACCCCCTTAGCGTTCAGCACAGATACGCAGTATTTT	CSATPLAFSTDTQYF
TRBD1	TRBV5-4	TRBJ1-6	NA	TGTGCCAGCAGCCCGGACAGGACTGACTCCTATAATTCACCCCTCCACTTT	CASSPDRTDSYNSPLHF
TRBD2	TRBV7-9	TRBJ2-3	many	TGTGCCAGCAGCCCCTGGACTAGCGGGGGCCGCACAGATACGCAGTATTTT	CASSPWTSGGRTDTQYF
TRBD1	TRBV6-2/TRBV6-3	TRBJ2-7	many	TGTGCCAGCAGTGACAGGGCTGCCCTCTACGAGCAGTACTTC	CASSDRAALYEQYF
NA	TRBV12-5	TRBJ1-2	many	TGTGCTGGTGACCGGCGCGGGGTCGGTGGCTACACCTTC	CAGDRRGVGGYTF
NA	TRBV20-1	TRBJ2-2	few	TGCAGTGCTAGAAACTCACACACCGGGGAGCTGTTTTTT	CSARNSHTGELFF
TRBD2	TRBV4-3	TRBJ2-1	NA	TGCGCCAGCAGCCAAGATAGCGCGGGGGGGCTCTATGAGCAGTTCTTC	CASSQDSAGGLYEQFF
TRBD1	TRBV6-5	TRBJ1-1	NA	TGTGCCAGCAGTAGACAGGGGGGCACTGAAGCTTTCTTT	CASSRQGGTEAFF
NA	TRBV10-3	TRBJ2-2	NA	TGTGCCATCAGTGAGGACGGGGAGCTGTTTTTT	CAISEDGELFF
NA	TRBV13	TRBJ2-7	NA	TGTGCCAGCAGCTTAGTCGGGGAGCAGTACTTC	CASSLVGEQYF
NA	TRBV5-1	TRBJ2-3	few	TGCGCCAGCAGCTTGTCGGGGGTAGGCACAGATACGCAGTATTTT	CASSLSGVGTDTQYF
NA	TRBV15	TRBJ1-5	few	TGTGCCACCAGCTCCGGGGGAACCAATCAGCCCCAGCATTTT	CATSSGGTNQPQHF
NA	TRBV20-1	TRBJ1-5	few	TGCAGTGCTGGACCACCGAATCAGCCCCAGCATTTT	CSAGPPNQPQHF
NA	TRBV7-9	TRBJ2-7	many	TGTGCCAGCAGCTTAGACTTCTACGAGCAGTACTTC	CASSLDFYEQYF
NA	TRBV7-9	TRBJ2-2	NA	TGTGCCAGCAGCTTAAAAGCCCCTTCCCCCGGGGAGCTGTTTTTT	CASSLKAPSPGELFF
TRBD1	TRBV20-1	TRBJ1-6	many	TGCAGTGCTAGTATGGGAGGGGGCGGCAATTCACCCCTCCACTTT	CSASMGGGGNSPLHF
TRBD1	TRBV6-5	TRBJ1-1	few	TGTGCCAGCAACCTTCAGGGGGCCACTGAAGCTTTCTTT	CASNLQGATEAFF
NA	TRBV27	TRBJ1-2	many	TGTGCCAGCAGGCGTTACAGGAGCGGACCGTATTATGGCTACACCTTC	CASRRYRSGPYYGYTF